The next 2 T cell receptor beta chains were all read from a single sample in a study of T cell responses to AZD1222 COVID-19 vaccine. TCRdb's copy holds only in-frame clones and misses some; the assay was immunoSEQ multiplex PCR. Of approximately 71,000 clones listed, 80% are singletons. The sample in question was peripheral blood, obtained on day 0 of AZD1222 vaccination. The source of these receptors is an adult in good health.

Note on this clone: This same CDR3 is encoded by further DNA sequences in the sample. DNA of the CDR3: TGTGCCACCAGCAGAGGGAAGAATTCACCCCTCCACTTT. This encodes CATSRGKNSPLHF. J is TRBJ1-6 and V is TRBV15; the D is unclear. V gave up 1 base and J gave up 7 bases, with 5 bases separating them. Germline V CDR1 and CDR2: LNHNV, YYDKDF (reference sequence). The CDR3 spans 13 residues.

The chain recombines TRBV9 with TRBJ1-4, with TRBD1 matching over 11 bases. The CDR3 extends over 15 amino acids. Trimming cost V 1 base and J 12 bases; bases outside gene matches: 8. Germline V lookup: CDR1 SGDLS, CDR2 YYNGEE. The CDR3 reads CASSVSGTGGSELFF. The DNA of the CDR3 is TGTGCCAGCAGCGTATCCGGGACAGGGGGTTCGGAACTGTTTTTT.